The subject of this entry is one T cell receptor beta chain. The antigen is undetermined. 13 Jbeta primers and 60 Vbeta primers were used for the PCR. This table comes from immunoSEQ multiplex PCR, and its TCRdb copy is limited to in-frame clones, with some not included. Altogether more than 95,000 clones are present, roughly 80% being singletons, with the ten largest covering 5.5% to 8%. This CDR3 has 16 amino acids. CDR1 and CDR2 from the germline V gene are MNHNY and SVGAGI (reference sequence). V was cut by 7 bases and J by 1 base, with 19 bases left in between. The data were taken from a study of cytomegalovirus exposure and HLA in healthy donors. Looking at the study overall: There were 100 million to 130 million unique TCR beta sequences, drawn from about 180 million T cells, in an earlier analysis. Study outcomes and limitations: Specific recognition of CMV antigens was confirmed in vitro for three chains (all CMV-associated).

The chain recombines TRBV6-6 with TRBJ1-1; maybe TRBD1 (6 bases). Sequenced material: PBMCs. This sequence was found in a woman between 35 and 50 years old in good health and CMV-seronegative. The CDR3 region is CASTPTQGLGNTEAFF. The CDR3 coding sequence is TGTGCCAGCACGCCGACTCAGGGGCTGGGGAACACTGAAGCTTTCTTT.